Listed here are 4 T cell receptor beta chains from one sample, sequenced in a study of CD8+ T cells in alopecia areata. RNA, once extracted, was reverse transcribed into cDNA for use as the sequencing template. Repertoires were generated with immunoSEQ multiplex PCR, while TCRdb's copy carries only in-frame clones and drops some. The sample records 30,000 to 35,000 clones, approximately 60% being singletons. The specimen sequenced was NKG2D-high CD8+ T cells sorted from blood. All receptors derive from a human donor with alopecia areata.

This chain uses TRBV12-5 with TRBJ2-5, with 14 bases lining up with TRBD2. V lost 5 bases, J lost 1 base, and 3 bases stayed unmatched. CDR3 size: 16 residues. The germline V gene encodes CDR1 LGHNT and CDR2 FRNRAP. The CDR3 DNA reads as TGTGCTAGTGGTGGGACTAGCGGGGGCTTCCAAGAGACCCAGTACTTC. As protein: CASGGTSGGFQETQYF.

This clone was seen more than once but under ten times. Written as DNA, the CDR3 is TGTGCCAGCAGCCGCTCAGACAGATCAGATACGCAGTATTTT. Translated, it gives CASSRSDRSDTQYF. This rearrangement joins TRBV28 to TRBJ2-3, with D possibly being TRBD1 (5 bases). With 6 bases removed from V and 4 bases from J, the gap between germline ends came to 14 bases. Per germline, CDR1 MDHEN and CDR2 SYDVKM. The CDR3 is 14 residues long.

The rearrangement uses TRBV11-1 and TRBJ2-5; perhaps TRBD2 as D (6 bases). There are 15 residues in the CDR3. Trimming removed 4 bases at V and 1 base at J, with 13 bases between. CDR1 is SGHAT and CDR2 is FQDESV in the germline V gene (reference sequence). The CDR3 loop is CASSWGDRGQETQYF. The CDR3, as DNA: TGTGCCAGCAGCTGGGGGGACCGCGGCCAAGAGACCCAGTACTTC.

This clone was counted between two and nine times. In nucleotides, the CDR3 is TGTGCCAGCAGTACCGGGAAAACCTACGAGCAGTACTTC. This codes for CASSTGKTYEQYF. The chain carries TRBV2 and TRBJ2-7, with D perhaps TRBD2 (5 bases). The CDR3 has 13 residues. The V gene lost 5 bases and the J gene lost 2 bases, with 10 bases spanning the gap. Germline V gene data show CDR1 as SNHLY and CDR2 as FYNNEI.